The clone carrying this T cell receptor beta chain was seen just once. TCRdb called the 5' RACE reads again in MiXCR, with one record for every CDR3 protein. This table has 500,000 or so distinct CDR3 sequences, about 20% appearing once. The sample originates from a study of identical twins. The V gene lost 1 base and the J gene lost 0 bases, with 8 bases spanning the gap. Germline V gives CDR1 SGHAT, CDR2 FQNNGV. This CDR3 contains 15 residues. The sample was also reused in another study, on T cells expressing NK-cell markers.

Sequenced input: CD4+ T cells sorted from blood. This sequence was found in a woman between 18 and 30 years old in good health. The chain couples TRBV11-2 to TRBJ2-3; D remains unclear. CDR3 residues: CASSLVFGSTDTQYF. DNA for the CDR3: TGTGCCAGCAGCTTAGTTTTCGGGAGCACAGATACGCAGTATTTT. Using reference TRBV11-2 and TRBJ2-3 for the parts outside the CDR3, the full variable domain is EAGVAQSPRYKIIEKRQSVAFWCNPISGHATLYWYQQILGQGPKLLIQFQNNGVVDDSQLPKDRFSAERLKGVDSTLKIQPAKLEDSAVYLCASSLVFGSTDTQYFGPGTRLTVL.